The 20 T cell receptor beta chains below all came from one sample that was sequenced in a study of metastatic and nonmetastatic thyroid tumors. Thyroid surgery had not been preceded by any treatment in any patient. Via MiXCR, TCRdb re-called the PCR reads. The sample carries about 18,000 clones, under 30% recorded once. The sequencing input was tumor tissue. These receptor sequences come from a male donor with papillary thyroid cancer or a benign thyroid nodule (not recorded which). Some clones in this sample may be carry-over from other donors' samples.

There are a few counts of this clone. The chain joins TRBV24-1 to TRBJ1-2; tentative D call: TRBD1 (5 bases). The CDR3 is made up of 12 amino acids. Trimming pared 4 bases from V and 9 bases from J, leaving 11 bases between. The germline V gene encodes CDR1 KGHDR and CDR2 SFDVKD. CDR3 bases: TGTGCCACCAGTGAACCAGGGAGAAGCTACACCTTC. This codes for CATSEPGRSYTF.

The rearrangement uses TRBV9 and TRBJ2-7, with D hard to call. The V gene lost 0 bases and the J gene lost 0 bases, with 7 bases spanning the gap. CDR3 size: 14 residues. The germline CDR1 and CDR2 sequences are SGDLS and YYNGEE. The CDR3 spells CASSVGSSSYEQYF. The CDR3, as DNA: TGTGCCAGCAGCGTAGGTAGTAGCTCCTACGAGCAGTACTTC.

This clone was observed a few times. This chain links TRBV27 with TRBJ1-5, with D unclear. With 6 bases removed from V and 4 bases from J, the gap between germline ends came to 10 bases. The CDR3 extends over 13 amino acids. Germline V lookup: CDR1 MNHEY, CDR2 SMNVEV (reference sequence). CDR3 region: CASRRRENQPQHF. The CDR3, as DNA: TGTGCCAGCAGGCGCAGAGAAAATCAGCCCCAGCATTTT.

This clone was recorded many times. V gene TRBV4-1 combines with J gene TRBJ2-3; D possibly matches TRBD1 or TRBD2 (5 bases each). Germline V gives CDR1 MGHRA, CDR2 YSYEKL. CDR3 length equals 17 residues. Between the trimmed V and J ends, which lost 0 bases and 1 base, there was a span of 14 bases. CDR3 nucleotides: TGCGCCAGCAGCCAAGATCGGTCGGGGCTGGGCACAGATACGCAGTATTTT. The encoded protein is CASSQDRSGLGTDTQYF.

The gene calls are TRBV20-1 and TRBJ1-2; D is uncertain. CDR1 is DFQATT, CDR2 SNEGSKA, per germline (reference sequence). Between the trimmed V and J ends, which lost 3 bases and 14 bases, there was a span of 13 bases. This CDR3 has 10 residues. The CDR3 reads CSASSLTHTF. In DNA, the CDR3 is TGCAGTGCTAGTTCATTAACCCATACCTTC.

By share, this clone counts as medium-sized. V and J are TRBV7-9 and TRBJ2-7; a possible D gene is TRBD2 (6 bases). Per the germline V gene, CDR1 is SEHNR and CDR2 is FQNEAQ (reference sequence). The CDR3 sequence is 14 residues long. The V end lost 2 bases, the J end lost 5 bases, and 13 bases lay between the germline ends. CDR3 protein: CASSLRAGRDEQYF. DNA of the CDR3: TGTGCCAGCAGCTTACGTGCGGGAAGAGACGAGCAGTACTTC.

This clone has just a few counts. The chain has TRBV11-3 and TRBJ2-5; the match to TRBD2 covers 8 bases. The CDR3 runs 14 residues. The J segment lost 3 bases and the V segment lost 5 bases, leaving 5 bases of the junction unmatched. CDR1 is SGHNT and CDR2 is YENEEA in the germline V gene. CDR3 nucleotides: TGTGCCAGCAGCCGAACCGGGGGGGAAGAGACCCAGTACTTC. Protein product: CASSRTGGEETQYF.

On this clone itself: The junction shows a germline mismatch at one end, possibly a read error. The V and J genes are TRBV4-1 and TRBJ2-1, with 16 bases identical to TRBD2. Germline CDR1 and CDR2: MGHRA and YSYEKL. There are 16 residues in the CDR3. The CDR3 protein is CARLGLAGGPYNEQIF. CDR3 in DNA: TGCGCCAGACTGGGACTAGCGGGGGGGCCATACAATGAGCAGATCTTC.

This clone is medium-sized by share. This chain links TRBV5-1 with TRBJ2-2, with D maybe TRBD2 (5 bases). The CDR3 is 15 amino acids. V shed 0 bases and J shed 4 bases, with 10 bases lying between them. Germline CDR1 reads SGHRS; CDR2 reads YFSETQ. CDR3 nucleotide sequence: TGCGCCAGCAGCTTGGATGTCGGAGGCACCGGGGAGCTGTTTTTT. Translated, it gives CASSLDVGGTGELFF.

This clone was detected many times. This chain connects TRBV24-1 to TRBJ1-1; no firm D call. This CDR3 region has 12 residues. From germline, CDR1 is KGHDR and CDR2 SFDVKD. Trimming removed 4 bases from V and 5 bases from J, with 7 bases in between. CDR3 DNA sequence: TGTGCCACCAGTGACGGTTTAACTGAAGCTTTCTTT. Amino acids: CATSDGLTEAFF.

The chain uses TRBV19 and TRBJ1-5; the D is unclear. Germline V gene sequence: CDR1 LNHDA, CDR2 SQIVND (reference sequence). This CDR3 is 12 amino acids long. V was trimmed by 5 bases and J by 4 bases, leaving 6 bases between them. The CDR3 sequence is CASSARNQPQHF. As DNA, the CDR3 is TGTGCCAGTAGTGCCAGGAATCAGCCCCAGCATTTT.

This chain links TRBV5-1 with TRBJ1-2; no clear D. Germline CDR1 reads SGHRS; CDR2 reads YFSETQ. V was clipped by 0 bases and J by 4 bases, with 13 bases between them. CDR3 length equals 15 residues. Written as DNA, the CDR3 is TGCGCCAGCAGCTTGGGTTCCGGTGGCGGCTATGGCTACACCTTC. Translated: CASSLGSGGGYGYTF.

The sample holds a few counts of this clone. This chain links TRBV7-2 with TRBJ1-3; 7 bases fit TRBD1. This CDR3 region has 13 residues. The V gene's germline CDR1 is SGHTA and CDR2 FQGNSA. The junction had 4 bases not matched to a gene; V was cut back by 5 bases and J by 6 bases. The CDR3 spells CASSRDSLNTIYF. CDR3 in DNA: TGTGCCAGCAGCCGGGACAGCTTAAACACCATATATTTT.

This clone was observed at least ten times. The chain recombines TRBV5-4 with TRBJ2-5, with 9 bases aligning to TRBD2. Trimming removed 4 bases from V and 2 bases from J; junction bases left unmatched: 9. The CDR3 has 16 residues. Germline V gives CDR1 SGHNT, CDR2 YYREEE (reference sequence). CDR3 in amino acids: CASSPRTSVAQETQYF. The CDR3 nucleotides are TGTGCCAGCAGCCCCCGGACTAGCGTAGCACAAGAGACCCAGTACTTC.

With respect to this clone: The conserved final phenylalanine or tryptophan is absent from the CDR3, which likely points to a read error. No DNA is shown, since the ends of the CDR3 on it are uncertain; the CDR3 is the one TCRdb lists. The chain joins TRBV7-9 to TRBJ2-7. A total of 11 residues make up the CDR3, ends included. Per the germline V gene, CDR1 is SEHNR and CDR2 is FQNEAQ (reference sequence). The CDR3 reads CASSSTYEQSY.

The gene calls are TRBV30 and TRBJ1-3; D uncertain. Germline values: CDR1 GTSNPN, CDR2 SVGIG (reference sequence). The CDR3 is made up of 13 amino acids. Trimming shortened V by 2 bases and J by 4 bases, and 9 bases separated the two germline ends. CDR3 DNA sequence: TGTGCCTGGAGTACGGATGGAGGAAACACCATATATTTT. Translated: CAWSTDGGNTIYF.

This chain joins TRBV2 and TRBJ2-2; D is unclear. V was trimmed by 1 base and J by 0 bases, leaving 3 bases between them. CDR1 and CDR2 (germline): SNHLY, FYNNEI. The CDR3 has 14 amino acids. CDR3: CASSEGTNTGELFF. The CDR3 nucleotides read TGTGCCAGCAGTGAAGGGACGAACACCGGGGAGCTGTTTTTT.

The V call is TRBV20-1, the J call TRBJ2-1; 11 bases are shared with TRBD1. From germline, CDR1 is DFQATT and CDR2 SNEGSKA (reference sequence). This CDR3 is 15 amino acids long. Germline trimming cut 4 bases from V and 4 bases from J; bases unmatched to any gene: 6. The CDR3 DNA is TGCAGTGCTACCTCCGGGACAGGGGGATACAATGAGCAGTTCTTC. Translating it yields CSATSGTGGYNEQFF.

In this sample, this clone turned up a few times. V gene TRBV7-2 combines with J gene TRBJ2-7, with 9 bases matching TRBD1. CDR1 is SGHTA, CDR2 FQGNSA, per germline. Germline trimming cut 0 bases from V and 5 bases from J; bases unmatched to any gene: 11. The CDR3 loop spans 17 amino acids. CDR3 sequence (DNA): TGTGCCAGCAGCTTAGCGCTCCAGGGACAGGGAGTTGACGAGCAGTACTTC. Translation gives CASSLALQGQGVDEQYF.

As to this clone: This may stem from a read error, because a much larger clone lies one nucleotide away. The sample has other DNA sequences that encode this CDR3 too. J is TRBJ1-3 and V is TRBV2; D is unresolved. The germline V gene encodes CDR1 SNHLY and CDR2 FYNNEI. This CDR3 has 13 amino acids. CDR3 residues: CAGSEGTGNTIYF. CDR3 bases: TGTGCCGGCAGTGAGGGAACTGGAAACACCATATATTTT.